A selection of T cell receptor beta chains follows, all from one sample in a study of cytomegalovirus exposure and HLA in healthy donors. Some clones are missing from TCRdb's copy, which holds only in-frame ones; the method was immunoSEQ multiplex PCR. The sample shows about 85,000 clones, roughly 73% of them seen only once. Sequencing was carried out using PBMCs. The receptors stem from a boy between 5 and 17 years old in good health and CMV-seronegative. Each CDR3 is given with its conserved first and last residue. Each record gives: V gene, clone size, D gene, CDR3 length, J gene, CDR3 DNA, CDR3 protein. D genes are given only for firm matches. The listing skips clone size in some rows; elsewhere it reads once, few, many or a size class.

v_call: TRBV27; clone_size: -; d_call: -; cdr3_length: 13; j_call: TRBJ1-1; cdr3_nt: TGTGCCAGCAGTTTTACGGGGAACACTGAAGCTTTCTTT; cdr3_aa: CASSFTGNTEAFF
v_call: TRBV7-9; clone_size: -; d_call: TRBD2; cdr3_length: 17; j_call: TRBJ2-2; cdr3_nt: TGTGCCAGCAGCCCCACTAGCGGGGGGCCAAACACCGGGGAGCTGTTTTTT; cdr3_aa: CASSPTSGGPNTGELFF
v_call: TRBV10-2; clone_size: -; d_call: TRBD1; cdr3_length: 15; j_call: TRBJ1-2; cdr3_nt: TGCGCCAGCAGTGCGAACCGCCGACAGGGGGATGGCTACACCTTC; cdr3_aa: CASSANRRQGDGYTF
v_call: TRBV7-6; clone_size: once; d_call: TRBD1; cdr3_length: 15; j_call: TRBJ1-5; cdr3_nt: TGTGCCAGCAGCTTCCTTGAGGGGGCCAATCAGCCCCAGCATTTT; cdr3_aa: CASSFLEGANQPQHF
v_call: TRBV11-2; clone_size: few; d_call: TRBD2; cdr3_length: 17; j_call: TRBJ2-7; cdr3_nt: TGTGCCAGCAGCATCCCCCGGACTAGCTCAGGGGTCTACGAGCAGTACTTC; cdr3_aa: CASSIPRTSSGVYEQYF
v_call: TRBV27; clone_size: -; d_call: -; cdr3_length: 13; j_call: TRBJ1-2; cdr3_nt: TGTGCCAGCAGTCGAGAGGCTAACTATGGCTACACCTTC; cdr3_aa: CASSREANYGYTF
v_call: TRBV5-1; clone_size: -; d_call: -; cdr3_length: 17; j_call: TRBJ2-6; cdr3_nt: TGCGCCAGCAGCTTAAGTCCCACGAGCTCTGGGGCCAACGTCCTGACTTTC; cdr3_aa: CASSLSPTSSGANVLTF
v_call: TRBV7-2; clone_size: -; d_call: TRBD1; cdr3_length: 14; j_call: TRBJ2-5; cdr3_nt: TGTGCCAGCAGTCAGGGGGCCGCACAAGAGACCCAGTACTTC; cdr3_aa: CASSQGAAQETQYF
v_call: TRBV7-8; clone_size: once; d_call: TRBD2; cdr3_length: 14; j_call: TRBJ2-7; cdr3_nt: TGTGCCAGCAGCTTAGCTCGGGGGGCCTACGAGCAGTACTTC; cdr3_aa: CASSLARGAYEQYF
v_call: TRBV29-1; clone_size: -; d_call: -; cdr3_length: 19; j_call: TRBJ2-1; cdr3_nt: TGCAGCGCTTACAGCCGTTGGGGGGGCAGGCCCCGCAATGTGGATGAGCAGTTCTTC; cdr3_aa: CSAYSRWGGRPRNVDEQFF
v_call: TRBV5-1; clone_size: few; d_call: -; cdr3_length: 11; j_call: TRBJ2-3; cdr3_nt: TGCGCCAGCAGCCCAGGACAGAAGCAGTATTTT; cdr3_aa: CASSPGQKQYF
v_call: TRBV7-2; clone_size: -; d_call: -; cdr3_length: 17; j_call: TRBJ2-1; cdr3_nt: TGTGCCAGCAGCTTACCTACGGGAAGGGCCAGCTACAATGAGCAGTTCTTC; cdr3_aa: CASSLPTGRASYNEQFF
v_call: TRBV29-1; clone_size: -; d_call: -; cdr3_length: 15; j_call: TRBJ2-6; cdr3_nt: TGCAGCGTCGCGGCGCCAGACTCTGGGGCCAACGTCCTGACTTTC; cdr3_aa: CSVAAPDSGANVLTF
v_call: TRBV4-1; clone_size: -; d_call: TRBD1; cdr3_length: 20; j_call: TRBJ2-1; cdr3_nt: TGCGCCAGCAGCCTGACGGGACAGGGGGCCCAGCGGGATTGGAGGGATGAGCAGTTCTTC; cdr3_aa: CASSLTGQGAQRDWRDEQFF
v_call: TRBV4-2; clone_size: -; d_call: -; cdr3_length: 16; j_call: TRBJ2-2; cdr3_nt: TGTGCCAGCAGCCAAGTAACGGGGTCGAACACCGGGGAGCTGTTTTTT; cdr3_aa: CASSQVTGSNTGELFF
v_call: TRBV7-9; clone_size: few; d_call: TRBD1; cdr3_length: 15; j_call: TRBJ2-1; cdr3_nt: TGTGCCAGCACTCTCGGCATAGGGGGCATAGATGAGCAGTTCTTC; cdr3_aa: CASTLGIGGIDEQFF
v_call: TRBV5-1; clone_size: -; d_call: TRBD1; cdr3_length: 16; j_call: TRBJ2-7; cdr3_nt: TGCGCCAGCAGCGACTACCCGGGACAGGGGAGTAGCGAGCAGTACTTC; cdr3_aa: CASSDYPGQGSSEQYF
v_call: TRBV4-3; clone_size: -; d_call: -; cdr3_length: 16; j_call: TRBJ2-7; cdr3_nt: TGCGCCAGCAGCCAAGATTCCGCCGGGGGTACCTACGAGCAGTACTTC; cdr3_aa: CASSQDSAGGTYEQYF
v_call: TRBV30; clone_size: -; d_call: TRBD1; cdr3_length: 15; j_call: TRBJ2-1; cdr3_nt: TGTGCCTGGACACCCGGGACAGGACACTACAATGAGCAGTTCTTC; cdr3_aa: CAWTPGTGHYNEQFF